This T cell receptor beta chain was sequenced in a study of T cells in localized non-small cell lung cancer. CDR3 length: 10 residues. Germline CDR1 is SNHLY and CDR2 is FYNNEI. Trimming shortened V by 8 bases and J by 2 bases, and 3 bases separated the two germline ends. General study results and limits: Uninvolved neighboring lung showed the greatest T cell clonality, exceeding tumor. Owing to sequencing of a solitary tumor region, heterogeneity cannot be discounted. Longer overall survival was linked to higher blood T cell density.

Here immunoSEQ multiplex PCR was the method, and the copy in TCRdb shows in-frame clones only, minus some. The sample shows about 82,000 clones, 60% to 85% of them seen only once. Turning to this clone: Its antigen is unidentified.

Sequenced material: PBMCs, taken before any cancer treatment. This rearrangement joins TRBV2 to TRBJ1-1; D is ambiguous. This sequence originates from a man between 40 and 70 years old with stage II squamous cell lung carcinoma. The CDR3 coding sequence is TGTGCCAGCGGCAACACTGAAGCTTTCTTT. Translation: CASGNTEAFF. Using reference TRBV2 and TRBJ1-1 for the parts outside the CDR3, the full variable domain is EPEVTQTPSHQVTQMGQEVILRCVPISNHLYFYWYRQILGQKVEFLVSFYNNEISEKSEIFDDQFSVERPDGSNFTLKIRSTKLEDSAMYFCASGNTEAFFGQGTRLTVV.